The 9 T cell receptor beta chains presented below share a single source sample, sequenced in a study of lymphopenia after photon versus proton radiotherapy. TCRdb's table, derived via immunoSEQ multiplex PCR, lists solely in-frame clones and lacks some. Counted here are 20,000 to 30,000 clones, approximately 89% occurring once; the ten biggest clones make up around 4.9%. This specimen consisted of peripheral blood, obtained from a patient treated with photon-based radiotherapy. The receptors were gathered from a man under 40 with gastric cancer.

The chain carries TRBV7-6 and TRBJ2-7, with 7 bases matching TRBD1. Germline V gene lookup returns CDR1 SGHVS and CDR2 FNYEAQ. The CDR3 has 16 residues. Germline trimming cut 4 bases from V and 2 bases from J; bases unmatched to any gene: 11. Here the CDR3 DNA reads TGTGCCAGCAGCTCCCAGACAGGGTTAGGCCCCTACGAGCAGTACTTC. Its protein product is CASSSQTGLGPYEQYF.

J is TRBJ2-1 and V is TRBV12-1; the table's D call TRBD2 went unverified against the DNA. TRBV12-1 constitutes a pseudogene. This CDR3 comprises 20 residues. CDR3 amino acids: CASSLKGPSGPRKAYNEQFF. The CDR3 DNA sequence: TGTGCCAGCAGCCTTAAGGGGCCTAGCGGGCCCCGGAAAGCATACAATGAGCAGTTCTTC.

The rearrangement uses TRBV7-9 and TRBJ2-1; 8 nucleotides match TRBD1. The CDR3 is made up of 14 amino acids. Unmatched junction bases numbered 7, after V lost 7 bases and J lost 5 bases. Germline-derived CDR1 and CDR2 are SEHNR and FQNEAQ (reference sequence). The CDR3 DNA reads TGTGCCAGCATTCCGGGACAGGTTGACAATGAGCAGTTCTTC. This sequence encodes CASIPGQVDNEQFF.

This clone has only one observation. The chain is built from TRBV6-5 and TRBJ2-7; a weak D match, TRBD2 (5 bases). The CDR3 covers 13 residues. Trimming cost V 5 bases and J 3 bases, with 11 bases left between them. Germline V gene data show CDR1 as MNHEY and CDR2 as SVGAGI. Here the CDR3 DNA reads TGTGCCAGCAGTAACACTAGAGACTACGAGCAGTACTTC. As protein: CASSNTRDYEQYF.

The chain combines TRBV2 with TRBJ1-1; D is unclear. Germline CDR1 is SNHLY and CDR2 is FYNNEI. The ends were cut back, 9 bases at V and 6 bases at J, with 14 bases in the middle. This CDR3 contains 12 residues. CDR3 bases: TGTGCCAGTGCGGGGAGGAGCGCTGAAGCTTTCTTT. This gives the protein CASAGRSAEAFF.

This rearrangement joins TRBV7-9 to TRBJ1-1, with D perhaps TRBD1 (6 bases). V was shortened by 7 bases and J by 3 bases, with 12 bases between the two germline ends. The germline CDR1 and CDR2 sequences are SEHNR and FQNEAQ (reference sequence). The CDR3 has 13 amino acids. The CDR3 DNA is TGTGCCAGCACCCCCACAGGGCACACTGAAGCTTTCTTT. Protein product: CASTPTGHTEAFF.

The V gene is TRBV7-9, the J gene TRBJ2-5, with 9 positions matching TRBD1. Germline V gene lookup returns CDR1 SEHNR and CDR2 FQNEAQ (reference sequence). The CDR3 contains 16 residues. V shed 5 bases, J shed 3 bases, and the junction held 10 bases outside the gene matches. The CDR3 loop is CASSPFHRGREETQYF. The DNA for the CDR3 is TGTGCCAGCAGCCCGTTTCACAGGGGGCGGGAAGAGACCCAGTACTTC.

In DNA, the CDR3 is TGTGCCAGCGGACCCCGGGGAGTCTCTGGAAACACCATATATTTT. Translation gives CASGPRGVSGNTIYF. This chain uses TRBV25-1 with TRBJ1-3; no definite D call. V lost 8 bases, J lost 0 bases, and 14 bases lay in between. CDR1 is MGHDK and CDR2 is SYGVNS in the germline V gene. The CDR3 sequence is 15 residues long.

The chain is built from TRBV14 and TRBJ2-2; maybe TRBD1 (5 bases). Trimming left V 1 base short and J 1 base short, with 7 bases between. This CDR3 has 15 residues. CDR1 and CDR2 from the germline V gene are SGHDN and FVKESK. The CDR3 DNA follows: TGTGCCAGCAGCCAAGTGCAGGGGAACACCGGGGAGCTGTTTTTT. Amino acids: CASSQVQGNTGELFF.